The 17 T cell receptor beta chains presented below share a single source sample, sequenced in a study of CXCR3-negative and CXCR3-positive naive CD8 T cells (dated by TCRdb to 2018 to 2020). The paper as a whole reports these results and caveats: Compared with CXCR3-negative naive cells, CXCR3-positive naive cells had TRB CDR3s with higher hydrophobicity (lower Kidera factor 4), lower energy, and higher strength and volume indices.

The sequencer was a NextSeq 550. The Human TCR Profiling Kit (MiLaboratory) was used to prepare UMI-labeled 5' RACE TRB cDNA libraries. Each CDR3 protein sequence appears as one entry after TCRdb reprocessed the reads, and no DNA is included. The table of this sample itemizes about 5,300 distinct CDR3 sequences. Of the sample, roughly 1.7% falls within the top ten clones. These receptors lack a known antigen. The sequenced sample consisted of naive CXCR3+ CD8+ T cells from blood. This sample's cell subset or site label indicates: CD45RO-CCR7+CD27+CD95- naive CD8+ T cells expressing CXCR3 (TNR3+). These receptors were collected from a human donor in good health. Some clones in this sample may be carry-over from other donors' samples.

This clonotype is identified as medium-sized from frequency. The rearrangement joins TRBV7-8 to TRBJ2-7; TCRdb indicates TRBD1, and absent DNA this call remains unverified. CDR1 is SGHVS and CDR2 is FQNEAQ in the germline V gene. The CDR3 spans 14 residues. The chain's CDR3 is CASSHRAPGNEQYF.

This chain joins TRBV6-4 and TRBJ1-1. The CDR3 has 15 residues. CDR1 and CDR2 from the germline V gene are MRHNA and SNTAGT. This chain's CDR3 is CASSEAEGTNTVAFF.

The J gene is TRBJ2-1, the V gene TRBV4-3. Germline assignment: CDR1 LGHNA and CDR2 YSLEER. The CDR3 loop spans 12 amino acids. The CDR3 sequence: CASSQHGMEQFF.

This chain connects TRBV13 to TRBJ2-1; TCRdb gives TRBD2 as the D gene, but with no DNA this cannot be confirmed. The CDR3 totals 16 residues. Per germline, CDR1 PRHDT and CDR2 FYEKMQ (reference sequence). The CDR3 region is CASSSNRGLAGNEQFF.

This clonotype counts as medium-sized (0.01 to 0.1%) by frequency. The CDR3 here is CASSTRASGKTQYF. The chain has TRBV7-8 and TRBJ2-5; TCRdb designates TRBD1, a call that cannot be tested without DNA. CDR3 length: 14 residues. In germline, CDR1 is SGHVS, CDR2 FQNEAQ.

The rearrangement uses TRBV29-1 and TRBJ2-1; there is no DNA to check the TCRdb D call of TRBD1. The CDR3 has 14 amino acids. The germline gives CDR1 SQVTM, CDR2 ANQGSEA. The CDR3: CSVVAGMGANEQFF.

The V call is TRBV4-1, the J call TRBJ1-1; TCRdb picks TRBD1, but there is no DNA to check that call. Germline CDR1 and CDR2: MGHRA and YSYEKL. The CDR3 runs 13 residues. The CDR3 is CASRPDSYTEAFF.

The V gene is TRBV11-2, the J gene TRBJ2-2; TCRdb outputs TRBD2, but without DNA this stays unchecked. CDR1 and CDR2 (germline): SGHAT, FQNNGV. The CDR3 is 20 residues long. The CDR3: CASSLDSWARSSTNTGELFF.

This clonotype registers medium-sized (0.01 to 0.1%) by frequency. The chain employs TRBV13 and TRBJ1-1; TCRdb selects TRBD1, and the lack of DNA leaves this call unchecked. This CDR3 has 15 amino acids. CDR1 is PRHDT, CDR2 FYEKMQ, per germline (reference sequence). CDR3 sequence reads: CASSYRQGVGTEAFF.

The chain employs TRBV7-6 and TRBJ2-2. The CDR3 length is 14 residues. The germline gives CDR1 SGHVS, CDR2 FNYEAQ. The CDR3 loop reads CASSLTANTGELFF.

The CDR3 region is CSVEDEQRPYEQYF. The V gene is TRBV29-1, the J gene TRBJ2-7. Germline V gives CDR1 SQVTM, CDR2 ANQGSEA. This CDR3 has 14 residues.

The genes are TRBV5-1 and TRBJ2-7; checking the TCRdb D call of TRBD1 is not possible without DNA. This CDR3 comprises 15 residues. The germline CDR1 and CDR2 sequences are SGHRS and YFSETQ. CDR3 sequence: CASSWTGTGEYEQYF.

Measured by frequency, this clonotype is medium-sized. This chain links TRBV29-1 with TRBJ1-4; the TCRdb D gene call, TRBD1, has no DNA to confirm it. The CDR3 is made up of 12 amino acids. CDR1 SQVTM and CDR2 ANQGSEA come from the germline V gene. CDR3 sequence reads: CSVSQGAEKLFF.

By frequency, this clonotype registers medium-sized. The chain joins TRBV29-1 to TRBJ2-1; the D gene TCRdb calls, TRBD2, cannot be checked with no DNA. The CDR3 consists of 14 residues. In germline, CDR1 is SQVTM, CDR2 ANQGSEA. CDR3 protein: CSADASTSGNEQFF.

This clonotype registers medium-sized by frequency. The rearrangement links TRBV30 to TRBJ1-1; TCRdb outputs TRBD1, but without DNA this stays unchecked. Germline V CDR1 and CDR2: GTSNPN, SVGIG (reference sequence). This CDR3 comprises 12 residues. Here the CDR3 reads CAWSDGATEAFF. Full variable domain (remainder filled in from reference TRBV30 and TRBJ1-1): SQTIHQWPATLVQPVGSPLSLECTVEGTSNPNLYWYRQAAGRGLQLLFYSVGIGQISSEVPQNLSASRPQDRQFILSSKKLLLSDSGFYLCAWSDGATEAFFGQGTRLTVV.

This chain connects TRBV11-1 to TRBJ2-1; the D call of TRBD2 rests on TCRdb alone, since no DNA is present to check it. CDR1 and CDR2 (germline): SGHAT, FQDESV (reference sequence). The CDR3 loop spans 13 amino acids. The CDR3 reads CASRSGLVNEQFF.

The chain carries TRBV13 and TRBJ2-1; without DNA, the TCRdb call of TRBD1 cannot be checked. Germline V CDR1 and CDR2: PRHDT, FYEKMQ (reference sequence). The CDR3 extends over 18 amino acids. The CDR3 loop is CASSPGTGGSPTSNEQFF.